These 21 T cell receptor beta chains share one sample of origin, sequenced in a study of T cell changes during pregnancy in multiple sclerosis. Libraries were prepared by immunoSEQ multiplex PCR; TCRdb keeps only in-frame clonotypes and omits some of them. The data contain 85,000 to 130,000 clones, about 90% of them singletons. The sample in question was peripheral blood, obtained before pregnancy. The receptors come from a female donor with multiple sclerosis, enrolled in a pregnancy study.

This rearrangement joins TRBV11-3 to TRBJ1-1, with 7 positions matching TRBD1. The germline gives CDR1 SGHNT, CDR2 YENEEA. The length of the CDR3 is 13 residues. V shed 3 bases, J shed 5 bases, and the junction held 3 bases outside the gene matches. The CDR3 bases are TGTGCCAGCAGCTTGGCAGGGGGTACTGAAGCTTTCTTT. Protein product: CASSLAGGTEAFF.

This sequence joins TRBV5-1 and TRBJ2-7; TRBD2 agrees at 16 bases. The ends lost 3 bases at V and 7 bases at J; junction bases unmatched: 10. The V gene's germline CDR1 is SGHRS and CDR2 YFSETQ. This CDR3 region has 17 residues. Here the CDR3 reads CASSSGTSGRAMEEQYF. CDR3 sequence (DNA): TGCGCCAGCAGCTCCGGGACTAGCGGGAGGGCTATGGAGGAGCAGTACTTC.

The genes are TRBV11-3 and TRBJ2-1; 10 nucleotides align to TRBD1. The J segment lost 1 base and the V segment lost 8 bases, leaving 5 bases of the junction unmatched. The CDR3 consists of 15 residues. The V gene's germline CDR1 is SGHNT and CDR2 YENEEA. The CDR3 protein is CASARTGGSYNEQFF. CDR3 nucleotides: TGTGCCAGCGCCCGGACAGGGGGTTCCTACAATGAGCAGTTCTTC.

As for this clone: Its ends do not fully match the called genes, so a read error is possible. The V gene is TRBV19, the J gene TRBJ1-1, with D possibly being TRBD1 (5 bases). Germline V gene sequence: CDR1 LNHDA, CDR2 SQIVND (reference sequence). This CDR3 is 13 amino acids long. In nucleotides, the CDR3 is TGTGCCAGTAGTATAGGGGGCGTACCTGACGCTTTCTTT. As protein: CASSIGGVPDAFF.

This clone was counted a single time. This chain connects TRBV7-2 to TRBJ2-4; 11 nucleotides align to TRBD2. CDR1 and CDR2 (germline): SGHTA, FQGNSA. V shed 2 bases and J 8 bases; nucleotides not matched to a gene: 11. The length of the CDR3 is 17 residues. In nucleotides, the CDR3 is TGTGCCAGCAGCTTACAGCGGCTAGCGGGGGGAGGGGACATTCAGTACTTC. It codes for CASSLQRLAGGGDIQYF.

The chain is built from TRBV29-1 and TRBJ2-3; 8 bases map to TRBD1. The CDR3 totals 16 residues. Germline V gene sequence: CDR1 SQVTM, CDR2 ANQGSEA. The J segment lost 3 bases and the V segment lost 4 bases, leaving 12 bases of the junction unmatched. CDR3 in DNA: TGCAGCGTTGTAGTAAGACAGGGGAGGTGGACAGATACGCAGTATTTT. It is translated as CSVVVRQGRWTDTQYF.

V usage is TRBV28 and J usage is TRBJ1-3; 8 nucleotides line up with TRBD1. The CDR3 consists of 17 residues. V was pared by 3 bases and J by 5 bases, with 12 bases of the junction left unmatched. Germline V gene sequence: CDR1 MDHEN, CDR2 SYDVKM. CDR3 DNA sequence: TGTGCCAGCAGTTTTTTTCTTTCGAGACAGGGGAGAAACACCATATATTTT. Translation: CASSFFLSRQGRNTIYF.

This clone was recorded once. V gene TRBV4-1 combines with J gene TRBJ1-5; perhaps TRBD1 as D (5 bases). Trimming removed 4 bases from V and 11 bases from J, with 15 bases in between. Germline values: CDR1 MGHRA, CDR2 YSYEKL. This CDR3 comprises 13 residues. The CDR3 DNA sequence: TGCGCCAGCAGCCCAGGTTTGGGGCTAGCCCAGCATTTT. Amino acids: CASSPGLGLAQHF.

The gene calls are TRBV18 and TRBJ2-7, with D possibly TRBD1 on 6 matching bases. Germline values: CDR1 KGHSH, CDR2 LQKENI. V lost 5 bases and J lost 1, with 12 bases in between. CDR3 size: 14 residues. In nucleotides, the CDR3 is TGTGCCAGCTCAGCCGGGACACCTTCCTACGAGCAGTACTTC. This translates into CASSAGTPSYEQYF.

The V and J genes are TRBV18 and TRBJ2-3, with TRBD2 matching 8 bases. Unmatched junction bases numbered 9, after V lost 1 base and J lost 0 bases. The germline V gene has CDR1 KGHSH and CDR2 LQKENI. The CDR3 runs 18 residues. CDR3 protein: CASSPRSGSTVSTDTQYF. Here the CDR3 DNA reads TGTGCCAGCTCACCACGGAGCGGGAGTACGGTCAGCACAGATACGCAGTATTTT.

The chain is built from TRBV11-3 and TRBJ2-3, with 9 bases lining up with TRBD1. The CDR3 contains 16 residues. Germline V lookup: CDR1 SGHNT, CDR2 YENEEA. J was trimmed by 4 bases and V by 5 bases; bases with no gene match: 10. The CDR3 bases are TGTGCCAGCAGCCGATACACAGGGGGCGCGGCAGATACGCAGTATTTT. It yields the protein CASSRYTGGAADTQYF.

This clone has just a few counts. The CDR3 here is CASSNGEPVRAFF. Here the CDR3 DNA reads TGTGCCAGCAGTAACGGAGAGCCCGTCCGGGCTTTCTTT. This chain links TRBV5-6 with TRBJ1-1, with D uncertain. Germline V lookup: CDR1 SGHDT, CDR2 YYEEEE. V lost 5 bases and J 11 bases, leaving 19 bases between the germline ends. The CDR3 consists of 13 residues. Together with reference TRBV5-6 and TRBJ1-1, the CDR3 gives the full variable domain: DAGVTQSPTHLIKTRGQQVTLRCSPKSGHDTVSWYQQALGQGPQFIFQYYEEEERQRGNFPDRFSGHQFPNYSSELNVNALLLGDSALYLCASSNGEPVRAFFGQGTRLTVV.

The chain combines TRBV11-1 with TRBJ2-5; 10 bases match TRBD1. The CDR3 is 16 amino acids. Trimming took 5 bases from V and 4 from J; bases not matched to a gene: 10. The germline CDR1 and CDR2 sequences are SGHAT and FQDESV (reference sequence). The CDR3 is CASSRLRTGGRETQYF. In DNA form, the CDR3 reads TGTGCCAGCAGCCGATTAAGGACAGGGGGTAGAGAGACCCAGTACTTC. Based on the CDR3 plus reference TRBV11-1 and TRBJ2-5, the full variable domain is EAEVAQSPRYKITEKSQAVAFWCDPISGHATLYWYRQILGQGPELLVQFQDESVVDDSQLPKDRFSAERLKGVDSTLKIQPAELGDSAMYLCASSRLRTGGRETQYFGPGTRLLVL.

This chain connects TRBV6-5 to TRBJ1-1, with D possibly being TRBD1 (6 bases). The V end lost 6 bases, the J end lost 9 bases, and 17 bases lay between the germline ends. This CDR3 contains 13 residues. CDR1 and CDR2 from the germline V gene are MNHEY and SVGAGI. The CDR3 DNA follows: TGTGCCAGCAGCCCTAATAACGGACAGAAAGCTTTCTTT. This gives the protein CASSPNNGQKAFF.

This clone was picked up one time. V usage is TRBV28 and J usage is TRBJ2-2; 7 bases align to TRBD2. Trimming removed 3 bases from V and 1 base from J; junction bases left unmatched: 11. The CDR3 totals 18 residues. Germline assignment: CDR1 MDHEN and CDR2 SYDVKM. The CDR3 DNA reads TGTGCCAGCAGTTTCTTCCCGGGGGGTACAGGGAACACCGGGGAGCTGTTTTTT. Translated, it gives CASSFFPGGTGNTGELFF.

The chain combines TRBV6-6 with TRBJ2-5; the D is unclear. The CDR3 extends over 13 amino acids. The V and J ends lost 6 bases and 5 bases respectively, with 13 bases between them. The germline gives CDR1 MNHNY, CDR2 SVGAGI (reference sequence). The CDR3 nucleotides are TGTGCCAGCAGCCGAACGGCCGGGGAGACCCAGTACTTC. Residues: CASSRTAGETQYF.

The chain joins TRBV28 to TRBJ2-7; tentative D call: TRBD2 (5 bases). The CDR3 consists of 12 residues. V gave up 8 bases and J gave up 4 bases, with 12 bases separating them. The germline gives CDR1 MDHEN, CDR2 SYDVKM. Here the CDR3 reads CASAPPGYEQYF. For the CDR3, the DNA is TGTGCCAGCGCCCCCCCGGGATACGAGCAGTACTTC. Using reference TRBV28 and TRBJ2-7 for the parts outside the CDR3, the full variable domain is DVKVTQSSRYLVKRTGEKVFLECVQDMDHENMFWYRQDPGLGLRLIYFSYDVKMKEKGDIPEGYSVSREKKERFSLILESASTNQTSMYLCASAPPGYEQYFGPGTRLTVT.

The V call is TRBV7-9, the J call TRBJ1-6, with D perhaps TRBD1 (5 bases). Germline loops: CDR1 SEHNR, CDR2 FQNEAQ (reference sequence). Trimming left V 1 base short and J 7 bases short, with 11 bases between. The CDR3 extends over 15 amino acids. The CDR3 sequence: CASSLDGQGNSPLHF. The CDR3 region has the DNA TGTGCCAGCAGCTTAGACGGGCAGGGAAATTCACCCCTCCACTTT.

The chain carries TRBV25-1 and TRBJ2-3; 8 nucleotides match TRBD1. Germline V gene lookup returns CDR1 MGHDK and CDR2 SYGVNS. This CDR3 has 14 residues. Losses at the gene ends were 4 bases for V and 6 bases for J; bases not matched to a gene: 6. The CDR3 DNA reads TGTGCCAGCAGTGCGGCAGGGGGCTTGGATACGCAGTATTTT. Amino acids: CASSAAGGLDTQYF.

V usage is TRBV7-2 and J usage is TRBJ2-5, with a weak D call TRBD2 (5 bases). Germline values: CDR1 SGHTA, CDR2 FQGNSA. The CDR3 has 15 residues. V was cut by 1 base and J by 2 bases, with 11 bases left in between. The CDR3 DNA reads as TGTGCCAGCAGCTTAGGACGGGGATCACAAGAGACCCAGTACTTC. This sequence encodes CASSLGRGSQETQYF.

The chain recombines TRBV4-1 with TRBJ1-6; D perhaps matches TRBD1 (6 bases). Germline V gene sequence: CDR1 MGHRA, CDR2 YSYEKL. This CDR3 has 15 amino acids. V shed 1 base and J shed 6 bases, with 10 bases lying between them. CDR3 loop: CASSQVGQINSPLHF. As DNA, the CDR3 is TGCGCCAGCAGCCAAGTTGGACAGATTAATTCACCCCTCCACTTT.